This passage covers 16 T cell receptor beta chains from one sample sequenced in a study of T cell repertoires in cytomegalovirus infection. TCRdb ran MiXCR on the reads and lists one entry per CDR3 protein. The data show around 25,000 distinct CDR3 sequences, under 20% seen once. Their specific antigens are unknown. This specimen consisted of CD8+ T cells from cultured PBMCs, obtained from culture after CMV antigen stimulation. The receptors here all came from a human donor in good health (CMV status not recorded). Some clones in this sample may be carry-over from other donors' samples.

This clonotype appeared a few times. J is TRBJ1-4 and V is TRBV7-8; 9 bases align to TRBD1. The trim removed 5 bases at V and 7 bases at J, leaving 8 bases unmatched. Germline loops: CDR1 SGHVS, CDR2 FQNEAQ. The CDR3 runs to 15 residues. The CDR3 nucleotides read TGTGCCAGCAGCAACTACAGGGGGCGGAGTGAAAAACTGTTTTTT. The encoded protein is CASSNYRGRSEKLFF.

This clonotype is large by share. The CDR3 nucleotides read TGTGCCAGCAGCTTACCGGGACAGGGGAACACTGAAGCTTTCTTT. Translating gives CASSLPGQGNTEAFF. V is TRBV7-8 and J is TRBJ1-1; 9 nucleotides agree with TRBD1. This CDR3 comprises 15 residues. V lost 2 bases, J lost 1 base, and 2 bases stayed unmatched. Per the germline V gene, CDR1 is SGHVS and CDR2 is FQNEAQ.

The chain recombines TRBV7-6 with TRBJ2-1; D is unresolved. Germline lookup yields CDR1 SGHVS and CDR2 FNYEAQ. Trimming shortened V by 5 bases and J by 0 bases, and 29 bases separated the two germline ends. This CDR3 is 21 amino acids long. Written as DNA, the CDR3 is TGTGCCAGCAGCCCCGATCCCCTTTTACCCGGAAATCGAAGCTCCTACAATGAGCAGTTCTTC. Encoded protein: CASSPDPLLPGNRSSYNEQFF.

This clonotype was seen only a few times. The chain links TRBV5-6 to TRBJ2-2, with unresolved D. Germline V gives CDR1 SGHDT, CDR2 YYEEEE. The ends were cut back, 9 bases at V and 2 bases at J, with 8 bases in the middle. The CDR3 covers 12 residues. The CDR3 nucleotides are TGTGCCACCTCTTACAACACCGGGGAGCTGTTTTTT. Translation: CATSYNTGELFF.

CDR3 DNA sequence: TGTGCCAGTAGTCCCACAGGGCGCAATCAGCCCCAGCATTTT. Protein product: CASSPTGRNQPQHF. The chain has TRBV19 and TRBJ1-5; D might be TRBD1 (6 bases). The CDR3 runs 14 residues. Trimming pared 5 bases from V and 2 bases from J, leaving 10 bases between. Germline lookup yields CDR1 LNHDA and CDR2 SQIVND (reference sequence).

This clonotype appeared many times. The chain combines TRBV7-2 with TRBJ2-1; 10 bases agree with TRBD2. The germline CDR1 and CDR2 sequences are SGHTA and FQGNSA. V trimming: 0 bases; J trimming: 8 bases; junction bases outside the gene matches: 10. The CDR3 length is 17 residues. This CDR3 is CASSLAGRTSGDYEQFF. CDR3 nucleotides: TGTGCCAGCAGCTTAGCGGGTCGTACTAGCGGGGATTATGAGCAGTTCTTC. Based on the CDR3 plus reference TRBV7-2 and TRBJ2-1, the full variable domain is GAGVSQSPSNKVTEKGKDVELRCDPISGHTALYWYRQSLGQGLEFLIYFQGNSAPDKSGLPSDRFSAERTGGSVSTLTIQRTQQEDSAVYLCASSLAGRTSGDYEQFFGPGTRLTVL.

This chain joins TRBV7-2 and TRBJ1-2; tentative D call: TRBD1 (6 bases). V was trimmed by 5 bases and J by 7 bases, leaving 14 bases between them. The germline CDR1 and CDR2 sequences are SGHTA and FQGNSA. This CDR3 spans 13 amino acids. CDR3 coding DNA: TGTGCCAGCAGCCAGGCAGGGGCCTTTGGCTACACCTTC. This codes for CASSQAGAFGYTF.

The chain is built from TRBV7-8 and TRBJ2-3; possible D gene TRBD2, 6 bases. This CDR3 has 13 residues. V lost 5 bases and J lost 6, with 12 bases in between. Germline V lookup: CDR1 SGHVS, CDR2 FQNEAQ. This CDR3 reads CASSLGTGDTQYF. The CDR3 DNA reads TGTGCCAGCAGCCTCGGGACTGGCGATACGCAGTATTTT.

The table lists this clonotype with a few counts. As DNA, the CDR3 is TGTGCCAGCTTATCGAGGTATGAGCAGTTCTTC. Translated: CASLSRYEQFF. This chain links TRBV2 with TRBJ2-1, with D unresolved. CDR3 length: 11 amino acids. The germline CDR1 and CDR2 sequences are SNHLY and FYNNEI. Trimming shortened V by 8 bases and J by 8 bases, and 10 bases separated the two germline ends.

This clonotype was recorded at least ten times. V usage is TRBV12-3 or TRBV12-4 and J usage is TRBJ1-6; TRBD1 matches at 8 bases. The CDR3 is 14 amino acids. V lost 4 bases and J lost 9; bases outside the gene matches: 5. CDR3 region: CASSSQGASSPLHF. CDR3 nucleotide sequence: TGTGCCAGCAGTTCTCAGGGGGCAAGTTCACCCCTCCACTTT.

This clonotype showed up just a few times. The chain carries TRBV7-2 and TRBJ1-3, with D possibly TRBD1 on 5 matching bases. The V and J ends lost 4 bases and 4 bases respectively, with 8 bases between them. This CDR3 contains 13 residues. The germline V gene encodes CDR1 SGHTA and CDR2 FQGNSA. The CDR3 DNA follows: TGTGCCAGCAGCTGGGGGAGAGGAAACACCATATATTTT. It translates to CASSWGRGNTIYF.

Only a few counts were recorded for this clonotype. The chain recombines TRBV7-2 with TRBJ2-7; 10 nucleotides match TRBD1. From germline, CDR1 is SGHTA and CDR2 FQGNSA. The CDR3 length is 17 residues. Trimming at V came to 5 bases and at J to 0 bases, leaving 10 bases not matched to a gene. The CDR3 DNA reads as TGTGCCAGCAGCCGGACAGGGGGGTTACTTCGCTCCTACGAGCAGTACTTC. Residues: CASSRTGGLLRSYEQYF.

This rearrangement joins TRBV7-2 to TRBJ2-2; maybe TRBD2 (5 bases). Germline V gene sequence: CDR1 SGHTA, CDR2 FQGNSA. The CDR3 has 15 residues. Trimming removed 4 bases from V and 5 bases from J, with 14 bases in between. CDR3 sequence reads: CASSSTSRGTGELFF. The CDR3 DNA is TGTGCCAGCAGCTCCACTTCCCGGGGAACCGGGGAGCTGTTTTTT.

V is TRBV6-6 and J is TRBJ2-2; D remains unclear. CDR3 length: 12 residues. Trimming took off 2 bases at V and 6 bases at J, with 4 bases between the two ends. Germline V gene lookup returns CDR1 MNHNY and CDR2 SVGAGI (reference sequence). CDR3 in amino acids: CASSYGPGELFF. Here the CDR3 DNA reads TGTGCCAGCAGTTACGGGCCCGGGGAGCTGTTTTTT.

This clonotype was seen a handful of times. V and J are TRBV7-2 and TRBJ1-2; D gene ambiguous. The CDR3 has 14 amino acids. Germline V gene data show CDR1 as SGHTA and CDR2 as FQGNSA. V dropped 5 bases and J dropped 6 bases, with 16 bases sitting between them. Here the CDR3 reads CASSLNSLLDGYTF. For the CDR3, the DNA is TGTGCCAGCAGCCTCAATTCCCTCCTTGATGGCTACACCTTC.

The V call is TRBV7-2, the J call TRBJ2-7, with D perhaps matching TRBD2 (5 bases). Germline V gives CDR1 SGHTA, CDR2 FQGNSA. V lost 3 bases to trimming and J lost 2 bases, with 14 bases between them. This CDR3 contains 15 residues. CDR3 protein: CASSLEVGGTYEQYF. The CDR3 nucleotides read TGTGCCAGCAGCTTGGAGGTGGGCGGAACCTACGAGCAGTACTTC.